The 8 T cell receptor beta chains in this list originate from one sample, sequenced in a study of blood T cells in healthy people across ages. Together with a sample-barcoded 5' primer, a J-beta primer mix was included in a second PCR lasting about 6 to 11 cycles. TCRdb reprocessed the 5' RACE reads with MiXCR, giving one entry per CDR3 protein. This sample has about 640,000 distinct CDR3 sequences, with about 28% found just once. Input material: blood. The receptor source for this set is a woman older than 75 in good health.

The sample holds a few counts of this clonotype. The V and J genes are TRBV5-1 and TRBJ2-1; tentatively, D is TRBD1 (5 bases). The germline V gene encodes CDR1 SGHRS and CDR2 YFSETQ. V lost 0 bases and J lost 9, with 16 bases in between. This CDR3 is built from 15 residues. CDR3 in amino acids: CASSLVQGGVGEQFF. The CDR3 region has the DNA TGCGCCAGCAGCTTGGTGCAGGGTGGAGTGGGTGAGCAGTTCTTC.

This clonotype appeared many times. An end of the junction does not agree with germline; a read error may underlie this. CDR3 nucleotides: TGTGCCAACTCACCTACGGGACCTCCAGGGGAGACCCAGTACTTC. Translated, it gives CANSPTGPPGETQYF. The chain links TRBV18 to TRBJ2-5; the D call may be TRBD1 or TRBD2 (5 bases each). The germline V gene encodes CDR1 KGHSH and CDR2 LQKENI. This CDR3 has 15 amino acids.

Ten or more counts support this clonotype. The V and J genes are TRBV12-3 or TRBV12-4 and TRBJ1-2, with a tentative D call TRBD1 (5 bases). The CDR3 runs to 13 residues. V lost 7 bases and J 8 bases, leaving 17 bases between the germline ends. The DNA of the CDR3 is TGTGCCAGCACCCAAGACAGCCTGGGAGGCTACACCTTC. Protein: CASTQDSLGGYTF.

The sample holds a few counts of this clonotype. This sequence joins TRBV30 and TRBJ2-3; 7 nucleotides align to TRBD2. V shed 0 bases, J shed 6 bases, and the junction held 3 bases outside the gene matches. The CDR3 sequence is 13 residues long. Germline V gene sequence: CDR1 GTSNPN, CDR2 SVGIG (reference sequence). CDR3 sequence (DNA): TGTGCCTGGAGTGTCGGGGGGTTGGATACGCAGTATTTT. Protein sequence: CAWSVGGLDTQYF.

Notes on this clonotype: A much larger clone lies a single base off, so this may be a read error. The chain links TRBV11-3 to TRBJ2-7; D possibly corresponds to TRBD2 (6 bases). CDR1 is SGHNT and CDR2 is YENEEA in the germline V gene. V was trimmed by 5 bases and J by 7 bases, leaving 24 bases between them. The CDR3 is 16 residues long. The CDR3 loop is CASSPQFSGFGNEQYF. CDR3 DNA sequence: TGTGCCAGCAGCCCGCAATTTAGCGGTTTCGGGAATGAGCAGTACTTC. Full variable domain (missing parts from reference TRBV11-3 and TRBJ2-7): EAGVVQSPRYKIIEKKQPVAFWCNPISGHNTLYWYLQNLGQGPELLIRYENEEAVDDSQLPKDRFSAERLKGVDSTLKIQPAELGDSAVYLCASSPQFSGFGNEQYFGPGTRLTVT.

Turning to this clonotype: The junction shows a germline mismatch at one end, possibly a read error. This rearrangement joins TRBV15 to TRBJ2-7; D may correspond to TRBD1 or TRBD2 (5 bases each). Looked up from germline, CDR1 is LNHNV and CDR2 is YYDKDF (reference sequence). The CDR3 is 15 amino acids. The DNA for the CDR3 is TGCGCCACCAGCGGTTTTTACGTCAGGGTTGCCGGGCAGTACTTC. Its protein is CATSGFYVRVAGQYF.

Comment on this clonotype: Since a much larger clone is just one base distant, this may be a read error. J is TRBJ2-7 and V is TRBV28; 8 bases match TRBD1. Germline CDR1 MDHEN, CDR2 SYDVKM. Trimming at V came to 3 bases and at J to 2 bases, leaving 6 bases not matched to a gene. This CDR3 contains 15 residues. The CDR3 sequence is CASSLGTGFTYEQYF. The CDR3 nucleotides read TGTGCCAGCAGTTTGGGGACAGGATTCACCTACGAGCAGTACTTC.

This clonotype occurred many times. CDR3 nucleotides: TGTGCCTGGAGTCTTTGGACAGGGGAATATGGCTACACCTTC. Amino acid sequence: CAWSLWTGEYGYTF. The chain joins TRBV30 to TRBJ1-2, with 9 nucleotides matching TRBD1. Losses at the gene ends were 2 bases for V and 5 bases for J; bases not matched to a gene: 6. This CDR3 has 14 residues. Germline V gene lookup returns CDR1 GTSNPN and CDR2 SVGIG (reference sequence).